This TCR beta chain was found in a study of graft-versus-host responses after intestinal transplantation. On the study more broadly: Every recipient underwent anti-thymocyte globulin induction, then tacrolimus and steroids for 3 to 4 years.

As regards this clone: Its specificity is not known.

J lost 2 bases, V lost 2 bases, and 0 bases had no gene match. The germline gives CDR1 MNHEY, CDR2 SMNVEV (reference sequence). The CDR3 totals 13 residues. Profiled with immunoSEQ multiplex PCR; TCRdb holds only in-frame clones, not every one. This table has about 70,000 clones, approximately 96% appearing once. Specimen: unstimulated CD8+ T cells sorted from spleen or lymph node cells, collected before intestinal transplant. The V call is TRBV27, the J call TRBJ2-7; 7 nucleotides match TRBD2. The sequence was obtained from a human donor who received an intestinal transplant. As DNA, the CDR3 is TGTGCCAGCAGTTTAACTAGCGCCTACGAGCAGTACTTC. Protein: CASSLTSAYEQYF.